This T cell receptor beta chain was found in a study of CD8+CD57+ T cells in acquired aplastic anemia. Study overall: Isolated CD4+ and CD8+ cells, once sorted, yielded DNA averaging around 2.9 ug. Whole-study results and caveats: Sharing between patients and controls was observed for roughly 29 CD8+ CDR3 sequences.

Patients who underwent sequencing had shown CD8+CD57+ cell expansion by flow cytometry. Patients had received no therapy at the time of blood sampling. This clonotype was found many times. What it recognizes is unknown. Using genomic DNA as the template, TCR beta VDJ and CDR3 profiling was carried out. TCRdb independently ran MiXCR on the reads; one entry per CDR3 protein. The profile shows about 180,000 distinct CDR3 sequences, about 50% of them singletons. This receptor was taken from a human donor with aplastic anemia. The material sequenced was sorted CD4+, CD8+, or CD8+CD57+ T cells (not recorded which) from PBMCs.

The DNA for the CDR3 is TGTGCCAGCAGCGTAGCTCCGGGCACCGGGGAGCTGTTTTTT. This codes for CASSVAPGTGELFF. The rearrangement joins TRBV9 to TRBJ2-2; no reliable D call. The V gene lost 0 bases and the J gene lost 4 bases, with 7 bases spanning the gap. The germline gives CDR1 SGDLS, CDR2 YYNGEE. The CDR3 totals 14 residues.